Below, 31 T cell receptor beta chains from the same sample are listed, as sequenced in a study of blood T cell repertoires in COVID-19 (dated by TCRdb to the early 2020s). Preparation of the library involved the immunoSEQ multiplex PCR assay. As stored in TCRdb, this immuneACCESS dataset retains in-frame rearrangements with V and J assigned. A fraction of the clones does not appear; measured against another copy, unresolved V genes explain less than half of the discrepancy, and the remainder lacks a known reason. Present in this sample are some 190,000 clones, approximately 91% of which were seen just once. The ten most abundant clones make up around 5.9% of the sample. The source material was peripheral blood. Receptors were obtained from a middle-aged woman who had recovered from COVID-19.

The chain is built from TRBV5-6 and TRBJ2-7; maybe TRBD1 (5 bases). CDR3 length equals 13 residues. The germline V gene encodes CDR1 SGHDT and CDR2 YYEEEE. V lost 6 bases, J lost 12 bases, and 22 bases lay in between. The CDR3 is CASTLNFDRPVYF. CDR3 DNA sequence: TGTGCCAGCACATTAAACTTTGACAGACCGGTGTACTTC. Full variable domain (missing parts from reference TRBV5-6 and TRBJ2-7): DAGVTQSPTHLIKTRGQQVTLRCSPKSGHDTVSWYQQALGQGPQFIFQYYEEEERQRGNFPDRFSGHQFPNYSSELNVNALLLGDSALYLCASTLNFDRPVYFGPGTRLTVT.

The rearrangement joins TRBV6-2 or TRBV6-3 to TRBJ2-1; 10 nucleotides line up with TRBD2. J gave up 9 bases and V 6 bases, and 8 bases lay outside the gene matches. This CDR3 region has 14 residues. Germline CDR1 and CDR2: MNHEY and SVGEGT. CDR3 protein: CASSPAGGYAEQFF. CDR3 in DNA: TGTGCCAGCAGCCCAGCGGGAGGGTACGCTGAGCAGTTCTTC.

This sequence joins TRBV5-6 and TRBJ1-1; possible D gene TRBD1, 5 bases. V was cut by 3 bases and J by 9 bases, with 15 bases left in between. Germline V lookup: CDR1 SGHDT, CDR2 YYEEEE. The CDR3 is 13 amino acids. Written as DNA, the CDR3 is TGTGCCAGCAGCTCGATGCAGGGCCCAAAAGCTTTCTTT. Its translation: CASSSMQGPKAFF.

The V gene is TRBV19, the J gene TRBJ2-1; 7 nucleotides match TRBD2. Germline CDR1 reads LNHDA; CDR2 reads SQIVND (reference sequence). The CDR3 consists of 14 residues. V gave up 7 bases and J gave up 1 base; unmatched junction bases: 4. The CDR3 region is CASTRERSYNEQFF. CDR3 DNA sequence: TGTGCCAGTACGCGGGAGAGGTCCTACAATGAGCAGTTCTTC.

The rearrangement uses TRBV2 and TRBJ2-2; D is perhaps TRBD2 (6 bases). The CDR3 consists of 14 residues. Germline CDR1 and CDR2: SNHLY and FYNNEI. Trimming took off 6 bases at V and 0 bases at J, with 8 bases between the two ends. The CDR3 DNA reads as TGTGCCAGCAGCGGGGGAGCGAACACCGGGGAGCTGTTTTTT. The encoded protein is CASSGGANTGELFF.

V gene TRBV5-1 combines with J gene TRBJ1-3; TRBD1 is a possible D gene (5 bases). CDR1 and CDR2 (germline): SGHRS, YFSETQ. The CDR3 loop spans 14 amino acids. Trimming took off 5 bases at V and 4 bases at J, with 13 bases between the two ends. The CDR3 is CASREPGGGNTIYF. CDR3 DNA sequence: TGCGCCAGCAGGGAACCCGGGGGAGGAAACACCATATATTTT.

V and J are TRBV11-2 and TRBJ2-7; the D gene is possibly TRBD2 (6 bases). Trimming removed 4 bases at V and 2 bases at J, with 9 bases between. This CDR3 has 13 amino acids. Germline CDR1 SGHAT, CDR2 FQNNGV. The CDR3 is CASSSRGTYEQYF. In DNA, the CDR3 is TGTGCCAGCAGCTCCCGGGGGACCTACGAGCAGTACTTC.

The V and J genes are TRBV6-5 and TRBJ1-2; weak D call: TRBD1 (6 bases). Germline values: CDR1 MNHEY, CDR2 SVGAGI. The CDR3 has 13 amino acids. V lost 8 bases, J lost 8 bases, and 18 bases lay in between. This CDR3 reads CASETTGLGGYTF. Here the CDR3 DNA reads TGTGCCAGCGAAACAACAGGGCTAGGAGGCTACACCTTC.

The chain has TRBV4-2 and TRBJ1-6; 9 bases are a match to TRBD1. This CDR3 comprises 17 residues. V lost 1 base to trimming and J lost 8 bases; unmatched junction nucleotides: 9. Germline V lookup: CDR1 LGHNA, CDR2 YNFKEQ. CDR3 coding DNA: TGTGCCAGCAGCCAAGGCCGTGTAGGACAGGGGCATTCACCCCTCCACTTT. This encodes CASSQGRVGQGHSPLHF.

This chain connects TRBV24-1 to TRBJ2-3; 8 bases are a match to TRBD2. Germline CDR1 is KGHDR and CDR2 is SFDVKD. The ends lost 0 bases at V and 0 bases at J; junction bases unmatched: 1. This CDR3 is built from 16 residues. This CDR3 is CATSDLREGSTDTQYF. The CDR3 nucleotides read TGTGCCACCAGTGATTTGCGGGAGGGAAGCACAGATACGCAGTATTTT.

This clone appeared once. This chain uses TRBV18 with TRBJ2-3, with a tentative D call TRBD2 (7 bases). The CDR3 totals 15 residues. The V gene lost 6 bases and the J gene lost 2 bases, with 15 bases spanning the gap. Germline lookup yields CDR1 KGHSH and CDR2 LQKENI. The CDR3 protein is CASSPNRDYTDTQYF. As DNA, the CDR3 is TGTGCCAGCTCCCCAAACAGGGACTACACAGATACGCAGTATTTT. The variable domain in full, completed from reference TRBV18 and TRBJ2-3, reads NAGVMQNPRHLVRRRGQEARLRCSPMKGHSHVYWYRQLPEEGLKFMVYLQKENIIDESGMPKERFSAEFPKEGPSILRIQQVVRGDSAAYFCASSPNRDYTDTQYFGPGTRLTVL.

This chain links TRBV9 with TRBJ2-2; possible D gene TRBD1, 6 bases. The CDR3 spans 14 residues. The V and J ends lost 4 bases and 7 bases respectively, with 14 bases between them. CDR1 is SGDLS and CDR2 is YYNGEE in the germline V gene. As DNA, the CDR3 is TGTGCCAGCAGCACCACAGGGATTGTCGGGGAGCTGTTTTTT. Translation gives CASSTTGIVGELFF.

The chain combines TRBV7-2 with TRBJ2-1; 7 bases align to TRBD2. The V gene's germline CDR1 is SGHTA and CDR2 FQGNSA. Trimming took 4 bases from V and 8 from J; bases not matched to a gene: 5. The CDR3 extends over 13 amino acids. This CDR3 is CASSSGLGYEQFF. In nucleotides, the CDR3 is TGTGCCAGCAGCTCAGGACTAGGTTATGAGCAGTTCTTC.

This chain joins TRBV4-3 and TRBJ2-3, with D possibly matching TRBD2 (6 bases). Deletions cut 1 base from V and 3 bases from J, with 11 bases between. This CDR3 comprises 15 residues. CDR1 is LGHNA, CDR2 YSLEER, per germline. The DNA of the CDR3 is TGCGCCAGCAGCCAAGTACCGGGAGATACAGATACGCAGTATTTT. It encodes CASSQVPGDTDTQYF.

The chain is built from TRBV5-1 and TRBJ2-1; tentative D call: TRBD1 (5 bases). CDR1 and CDR2 (germline): SGHRS, YFSETQ. The germline V and J ends were trimmed by 4 bases and 9 bases, with 14 bases remaining between them. This CDR3 region has 13 residues. In DNA, the CDR3 is TGCGCCAGCAGCGACGGACAACGAAGTGAGCAGTTCTTC. It yields the protein CASSDGQRSEQFF.

This chain connects TRBV18 to TRBJ2-2, with 9 positions matching TRBD2. Looked up from germline, CDR1 is KGHSH and CDR2 is LQKENI. The CDR3 sequence is 17 residues long. The V gene end was trimmed by 3 bases and the J gene end by 3 bases; junction bases not matched to a gene: 8. CDR3 bases: TGTGCCAGCTCACCTCTAGCGGGAATATTGGACACCGGGGAGCTGTTTTTT. Translated, it gives CASSPLAGILDTGELFF.

V usage is TRBV6-1 and J usage is TRBJ1-1; 7 bases line up with TRBD1. With 2 bases clipped from V and 0 bases from J, the junction kept 9 bases outside the gene matches. The CDR3 loop spans 17 amino acids. Per the germline V gene, CDR1 is MNHNS and CDR2 is SASEGT. CDR3 region: CASSELHGQAVNTEAFF. CDR3 coding DNA: TGTGCCAGCAGTGAATTACACGGACAGGCCGTGAACACTGAAGCTTTCTTT.

The rearrangement links TRBV27 to TRBJ1-2; possible D gene TRBD1, 5 bases. Trimming took off 5 bases at V and 0 bases at J, with 19 bases between the two ends. CDR1 and CDR2 from the germline V gene are MNHEY and SMNVEV (reference sequence). This CDR3 region has 17 residues. The CDR3 here is CASSPLTRQGPNYGYTF. CDR3 coding DNA: TGTGCCAGCAGTCCACTCACCCGGCAGGGCCCTAACTATGGCTACACCTTC.

This clone was seen just once. The rearrangement links TRBV6-5 to TRBJ2-2, with 8 bases identical to TRBD1. Unmatched junction bases numbered 3, after V lost 2 bases and J lost 1 base. The CDR3 is 16 residues long. Germline CDR1 is MNHEY and CDR2 is SVGAGI. CDR3 DNA: TGTGCCAGCAGTTACAGTGGACAGGGGAACACCGGGGAGCTGTTTTTT. Protein product: CASSYSGQGNTGELFF.

This clone has just a few counts. The chain links TRBV12-3 or TRBV12-4 to TRBJ1-2; no definite D call. V was pared by 3 bases and J by 2 bases, with 7 bases between. The length of the CDR3 is 13 residues. The CDR3 reads CASSFRGNYGYTF. As DNA, the CDR3 is TGTGCCAGCAGTTTCAGAGGGAACTATGGCTACACCTTC.

The table lists this clone with a count of one. The chain combines TRBV5-1 with TRBJ2-3, with 8 nucleotides matching TRBD2. The V gene end was trimmed by 3 bases and the J gene end by 1 base; junction bases not matched to a gene: 10. The CDR3 runs to 17 residues. CDR1 is SGHRS and CDR2 is YFSETQ in the germline V gene. CDR3 bases: TGCGCCAGCAGCTCTTCGGGACTAGAGCTCGGCACAGATACGCAGTATTTT. Translation: CASSSSGLELGTDTQYF. Full variable domain (outside the CDR3, taken from reference TRBV5-1 and TRBJ2-3): KAGVTQTPRYLIKTRGQQVTLSCSPISGHRSVSWYQQTPGQGLQFLFEYFSETQRNKGNFPGRFSGRQFSNSRSEMNVSTLELGDSALYLCASSSSGLELGTDTQYFGPGTRLTVL.

The chain links TRBV11-3 to TRBJ2-3; D not certain. The CDR3 sequence is 14 residues long. Trimming took off 5 bases at V and 1 base at J, with 10 bases between the two ends. Germline CDR1 is SGHNT and CDR2 is YENEEA. CDR3 sequence: CASSPGWGTDTQYF. CDR3 bases: TGTGCCAGCAGCCCCGGGTGGGGCACAGATACGCAGTATTTT.

The genes are TRBV7-9 and TRBJ1-2; D may be TRBD1 (6 bases). The CDR3 loop spans 16 amino acids. V lost 0 bases to trimming and J lost 6 bases, with 17 bases between them. Looked up from germline, CDR1 is SEHNR and CDR2 is FQNEAQ (reference sequence). CDR3 nucleotide sequence: TGTGCCAGCAGCTTAGCCAGGGGTCTGACCTATGATGGCTACACCTTC. It is translated as CASSLARGLTYDGYTF.

The chain recombines TRBV15 with TRBJ1-3; D unresolved. Germline V gene data show CDR1 as LNHNV and CDR2 as YYDKDF (reference sequence). Trimming took off 1 base at V and 5 bases at J, with 12 bases between the two ends. The CDR3 has 15 amino acids. CDR3 amino acids: CATSRGQETRNTIYF. CDR3 coding DNA: TGTGCCACCAGCAGAGGCCAGGAGACTAGAAACACCATATATTTT.

The rearrangement joins TRBV7-2 to TRBJ1-1; the D is unclear. CDR1 and CDR2 from the germline V gene are SGHTA and FQGNSA. There are 16 residues in the CDR3. Trimming removed 7 bases at V and 3 bases at J, with 21 bases between. In DNA, the CDR3 is TGTGCCAGCACCCTTGTCCGAGGTGGTAGGTACACTGAAGCTTTCTTT. This codes for CASTLVRGGRYTEAFF.

This clone was found many times. Distinct nucleotide sequences in the sample also encode this CDR3. This chain links TRBV2 with TRBJ1-5; no clear D. The CDR3 has 13 amino acids. Looked up from germline, CDR1 is SNHLY and CDR2 is FYNNEI. The ends were cut back, 1 base at V and 5 bases at J, with 6 bases in the middle. CDR3 sequence reads: CASSEVRDQPQHF. DNA of the CDR3: TGTGCCAGCAGTGAAGTGAGGGATCAGCCCCAGCATTTT.

V usage is TRBV11-2 and J usage is TRBJ2-3, with a weak D call TRBD2 (6 bases). Trimming removed 3 bases at V and 1 base at J, with 11 bases between. The CDR3 runs 15 residues. The germline V gene encodes CDR1 SGHAT and CDR2 FQNNGV. The CDR3 DNA reads TGTGCCAGCAGCTTCGTGGCGGGACGCACAGATACGCAGTATTTT. Translation: CASSFVAGRTDTQYF.

The rearrangement links TRBV4-3 to TRBJ2-1, with D unresolved. This CDR3 is built from 17 residues. Germline V CDR1 and CDR2: LGHNA, YSLEER. The V end lost 0 bases, the J end lost 0 bases, and 12 bases lay between the germline ends. The CDR3 sequence is CASSQDALYVSYNEQFF. The CDR3 region has the DNA TGCGCCAGCAGCCAAGATGCGCTTTACGTCTCCTACAATGAGCAGTTCTTC.

The chain links TRBV30 to TRBJ2-7; D gene unclear. V was shortened by 4 bases and J by 12 bases, with 19 bases between the two germline ends. Germline values: CDR1 GTSNPN, CDR2 SVGIG (reference sequence). This CDR3 is built from 12 residues. The chain's CDR3 is CAWKASSPHAYF. The CDR3 nucleotides are TGTGCCTGGAAGGCTAGTTCCCCACATGCGTACTTC.

CDR3 loop: CASSQEALHNEQFF. In DNA form, the CDR3 reads TGCGCCAGCAGCCAAGAGGCCCTCCACAATGAGCAGTTCTTC. J is TRBJ2-1 and V is TRBV4-1, with D unclear. The V gene lost 0 bases and the J gene lost 5 bases, with 8 bases spanning the gap. Germline V gives CDR1 MGHRA, CDR2 YSYEKL. CDR3 length: 14 amino acids.

This chain joins TRBV2 and TRBJ1-2; D unresolved. With 3 bases removed from V and 6 bases from J, the gap between germline ends came to 11 bases. Germline V gene sequence: CDR1 SNHLY, CDR2 FYNNEI. This CDR3 is 13 amino acids long. Here the CDR3 DNA reads TGTGCCAGCAGTGATATCGGGTACAATGGCTACACCTTC. It codes for CASSDIGYNGYTF.